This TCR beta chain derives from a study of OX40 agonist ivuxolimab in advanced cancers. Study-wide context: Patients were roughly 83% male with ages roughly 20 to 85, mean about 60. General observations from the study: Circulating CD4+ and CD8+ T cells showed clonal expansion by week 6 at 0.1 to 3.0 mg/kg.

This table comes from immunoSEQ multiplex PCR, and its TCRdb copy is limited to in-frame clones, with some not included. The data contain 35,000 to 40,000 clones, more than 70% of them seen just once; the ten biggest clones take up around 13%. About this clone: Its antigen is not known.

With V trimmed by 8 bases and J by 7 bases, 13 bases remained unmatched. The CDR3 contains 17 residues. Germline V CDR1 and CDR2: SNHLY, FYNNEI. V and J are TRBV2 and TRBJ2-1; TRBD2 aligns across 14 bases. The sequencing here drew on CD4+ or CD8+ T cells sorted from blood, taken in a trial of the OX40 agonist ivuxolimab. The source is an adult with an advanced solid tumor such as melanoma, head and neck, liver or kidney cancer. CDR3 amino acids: CASATSGRAGRPNEQFF. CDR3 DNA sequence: TGTGCCAGCGCGACTAGCGGGAGGGCCGGGCGGCCTAATGAGCAGTTCTTC.